The 9 T cell receptor beta chains below all came from one sample that was sequenced in a study of T cell repertoires in cytomegalovirus infection. TCRdb passed the reads through MiXCR, listing each CDR3 protein once. Seen here are 30,000 to 40,000 distinct CDR3 sequences, roughly half observed once, and the top ten hold approximately 92%. The antigens of these receptors remain unknown. Sample: CD8+ T cells from cultured PBMCs, taken from culture after CMV antigen stimulation. The source of these receptors is a human donor in good health (CMV status not recorded). Some clones in this sample may be carry-over from other donors' samples.

The rearrangement links TRBV7-8 to TRBJ2-1; D is possibly TRBD1 (5 bases). Germline V lookup: CDR1 SGHVS, CDR2 FQNEAQ. V dropped 8 bases and J dropped 9 bases, with 11 bases sitting between them. The CDR3 is 11 amino acids. The CDR3 sequence is CASRGASEQFF. CDR3 sequence (DNA): TGTGCCAGCCGTGGGGCGAGTGAGCAGTTCTTC.

The chain combines TRBV28 with TRBJ2-1; the D gene is possibly TRBD2 (6 bases). CDR3 length: 16 amino acids. Trimming stripped 2 bases from V and 4 bases from J, with 15 bases between. The germline V gene has CDR1 MDHEN and CDR2 SYDVKM. CDR3 coding DNA: TGTGCCAGCAGTTTAGCGGAGGGCTCCCTATACAATGAGCAGTTCTTC. Translated, it gives CASSLAEGSLYNEQFF. Based on the CDR3 plus reference TRBV28 and TRBJ2-1, the full variable domain is DVKVTQSSRYLVKRTGEKVFLECVQDMDHENMFWYRQDPGLGLRLIYFSYDVKMKEKGDIPEGYSVSREKKERFSLILESASTNQTSMYLCASSLAEGSLYNEQFFGPGTRLTVL.

The chain couples TRBV7-9 to TRBJ2-1; the D gene is possibly TRBD2 (6 bases). Trimming pared 2 bases from V and 7 bases from J, leaving 21 bases between. CDR1 is SEHNR, CDR2 FQNEAQ, per germline (reference sequence). The CDR3 has 17 amino acids. CDR3 coding DNA: TGTGCCAGCAGCTTACGAGACGCCGATGGAGGGAAGAATGAGCAGTTCTTC. Translation: CASSLRDADGGKNEQFF.

This clonotype has only a few counts. The chain links TRBV7-4 to TRBJ1-5; TRBD1 aligns across 12 bases. The CDR3 is 19 amino acids. V lost 5 bases and J lost 5; bases outside the gene matches: 16. The germline CDR1 and CDR2 sequences are SGHVT and SQSDAQ. Written as DNA, the CDR3 is TGTGCCAGCAGCCAAAAGGCGGGGACAGGGGGCACGAGAGATCAGCCCCAGCATTTT. It translates to CASSQKAGTGGTRDQPQHF.

The chain is built from TRBV6-6 and TRBJ2-1; 7 bases are a match to TRBD1. Trimming at V came to 2 bases and at J to 0 bases, leaving 4 bases not matched to a gene. Germline CDR1 MNHNY, CDR2 SVGAGI (reference sequence). The CDR3 is 16 amino acids. The CDR3 DNA follows: TGTGCCAGCAGTTACGGCAGGGGGAACTCCTACAATGAGCAGTTCTTC. Translating it yields CASSYGRGNSYNEQFF.

The chain couples TRBV7-9 to TRBJ2-4; D may correspond to TRBD1 or TRBD2 (5 bases each). CDR1 and CDR2 from the germline V gene are SEHNR and FQNEAQ (reference sequence). V was trimmed by 3 bases and J by 8 bases, leaving 14 bases between them. The CDR3 consists of 14 residues. CDR3 DNA: TGTGCCAGCAGCTTTCCGGGACGGTTGCACATTCAGTACTTC. It encodes CASSFPGRLHIQYF. Variable domain in full (rest from reference TRBV7-9 and TRBJ2-4): DTGVSQNPRHKITKRGQNVTFRCDPISEHNRLYWYRQTLGQGPEFLTYFQNEAQLEKSRLLSDRFSAERPKGSFSTLEIQRTEQGDSAMYLCASSFPGRLHIQYFGAGTRLSVL.

The V call is TRBV11-2, the J call TRBJ2-3; D is unresolved. CDR3 length: 15 amino acids. CDR1 is SGHAT and CDR2 is FQNNGV in the germline V gene. V lost 5 bases to trimming and J lost 4 bases, with 16 bases between them. The CDR3 DNA reads as TGTGCCAGCAGCCTAGTTCGTGGAAGGGCAGATACGCAGTATTTT. This gives the protein CASSLVRGRADTQYF.

The CDR3 spells CASSLERVLYEQYF. CDR3 DNA: TGTGCCAGCAGCTTAGAGAGGGTGCTCTACGAGCAGTACTTC. The V call is TRBV7-2, the J call TRBJ2-7; D is perhaps TRBD2 (5 bases). The CDR3 is 14 amino acids. The germline V gene encodes CDR1 SGHTA and CDR2 FQGNSA. V lost 1 base and J 3 bases, leaving 10 bases between the germline ends.

This clonotype was found a few times. The rearrangement uses TRBV10-3 and TRBJ1-1; D is ambiguous. Germline loops: CDR1 ENHRY, CDR2 SYGVKD. CDR3 length equals 11 residues. V was clipped by 7 bases and J by 6 bases, with 9 bases between them. The CDR3 DNA sequence: TGTGCCATCAAAGCCGGTCCTGAAGCTTTCTTT. Encoded protein: CAIKAGPEAFF.